These T cell receptor beta chains were read from a single sample in a study of spatial heterogeneity in lung cancer. TCRdb ran MiXCR on the 5' RACE reads and lists one entry per CDR3 protein. Among about 110,000 distinct CDR3 sequences, 10% to 13% were seen once, and the ten largest hold approximately 25%. The specimen comprised PBMCs, sampled at follow-up. These receptors were collected from a female donor with early-stage non-small cell lung cancer. Each CDR3 is given with its conserved first and last residue. Each record gives: J gene, V gene, D gene, clone size, CDR3 protein, CDR3 DNA. A D gene is named only where the DNA matches it firmly. Expanded clones are given a class, and other clones once, few, many or no size at all.

j_gene: TRBJ1-4; v_gene: TRBV6-5; d_gene: .; abundance: .; CDR3aa: CASKGQLNEKLFF; CDR3nt: TGTGCCAGCAAAGGACAGCTGAATGAAAAACTGTTTTTT
j_gene: TRBJ2-5; v_gene: TRBV4-2; d_gene: .; abundance: many; CDR3aa: CASSQDYARVYQETQYF; CDR3nt: TGTGCCAGCAGCCAAGATTACGCCCGGGTGTACCAAGAGACCCAGTACTTC
j_gene: TRBJ2-1; v_gene: TRBV11-2; d_gene: TRBD2; abundance: few; CDR3aa: CASSPPPGTSGRNEQFF; CDR3nt: TGTGCCAGCAGCCCTCCGCCGGGGACTAGCGGGAGAAATGAGCAGTTCTTC
j_gene: TRBJ2-1; v_gene: TRBV24-1; d_gene: .; abundance: .; CDR3aa: CATSDSLESPPYNEQFF; CDR3nt: TGTGCCACCAGTGATTCCCTGGAATCACCTCCTTACAATGAGCAGTTCTTC
j_gene: TRBJ2-3; v_gene: TRBV6-5; d_gene: .; abundance: many; CDR3aa: CASRLQGGKDTQYF; CDR3nt: TGTGCCAGCAGGCTCCAAGGAGGGAAAGATACGCAGTATTTT
j_gene: TRBJ1-5; v_gene: TRBV12-3/TRBV12-4; d_gene: .; abundance: many; CDR3aa: CASNLGDNQPQHF; CDR3nt: TGTGCCAGCAATCTAGGGGACAATCAGCCCCAGCATTTT
j_gene: TRBJ2-1; v_gene: TRBV29-1; d_gene: .; abundance: few; CDR3aa: CSVEPAFRSSYNEQFF; CDR3nt: TGCAGCGTTGAACCAGCATTCCGGAGCTCCTACAATGAGCAGTTCTTC
j_gene: TRBJ2-7; v_gene: TRBV4-1; d_gene: TRBD2; abundance: few; CDR3aa: CASSRQTGGPGYEQYF; CDR3nt: TGCGCCAGCAGCCGTCAAACGGGAGGGCCCGGCTACGAGCAGTACTTC
j_gene: TRBJ2-1; v_gene: TRBV6-6; d_gene: TRBD2; abundance: .; CDR3aa: CASSTHLGEGEQFF; CDR3nt: TGTGCCAGCAGTACACACCTGGGGGAGGGTGAGCAGTTCTTC
j_gene: TRBJ2-3; v_gene: TRBV4-1; d_gene: TRBD2; abundance: many; CDR3aa: CASSQRASGGTDTQYF; CDR3nt: TGCGCCAGCAGCCAGAGGGCTAGCGGGGGCACAGATACGCAGTATTTT
j_gene: TRBJ2-5; v_gene: TRBV7-3; d_gene: .; abundance: few; CDR3aa: CASSSPPKETQYF; CDR3nt: TGTGCCAGCAGCTCTCCCCCCAAAGAGACCCAGTACTTC
j_gene: TRBJ2-1; v_gene: TRBV4-2; d_gene: TRBD2; abundance: .; CDR3aa: CASSQVKARDYYNEQFF; CDR3nt: TGTGCCAGCAGCCAAGTGAAAGCCCGGGACTACTACAATGAGCAGTTCTTC
j_gene: TRBJ1-4; v_gene: TRBV6-1; d_gene: TRBD1; abundance: .; CDR3aa: CASSEFDQGASNEKLFF; CDR3nt: TGTGCCAGCAGTGAATTCGACCAGGGGGCCTCTAATGAAAAACTGTTTTTT
j_gene: TRBJ2-5; v_gene: TRBV4-3; d_gene: .; abundance: many; CDR3aa: CASSQLLQETQYF; CDR3nt: TGCGCCAGCAGCCAGCTTCTACAGGAGACCCAGTACTTC
j_gene: TRBJ2-7; v_gene: TRBV29-1; d_gene: .; abundance: many; CDR3aa: CSVKSPGSYEQYF; CDR3nt: TGCAGCGTTAAATCACCAGGCTCCTACGAGCAGTACTTC
j_gene: TRBJ2-1; v_gene: TRBV20-1; d_gene: .; abundance: .; CDR3aa: CSARDSPYNEQFF; CDR3nt: TGCAGTGCTAGAGACAGTCCCTACAATGAGCAGTTCTTC
j_gene: TRBJ1-1; v_gene: TRBV19; d_gene: .; abundance: .; CDR3aa: CASSDRQNTEAFF; CDR3nt: TGTGCCAGTAGCGACAGACAGAACACTGAAGCTTTCTTT
j_gene: TRBJ2-7; v_gene: TRBV20-1; d_gene: TRBD2; abundance: few; CDR3aa: CSARRGRAWEQYF; CDR3nt: TGCAGTGCTAGGCGCGGGAGGGCCTGGGAGCAGTACTTC
j_gene: TRBJ1-4; v_gene: TRBV11-2; d_gene: .; abundance: few; CDR3aa: CASSSGTPWDLNEKLFF; CDR3nt: TGTGCCAGCAGCTCCGGAACTCCATGGGACCTTAATGAAAAACTGTTTTTT